This TCR beta chain emerged from a study of T cells in Graves' hyperthyroidism and ophthalmopathy. Study in general: Peripheral blood collection took place at initial diagnosis, before any treatment.

The CDR3 spans 15 residues. Looked up from germline, CDR1 is DFQATT and CDR2 is SNEGSKA (reference sequence). Deletions cut 1 base from V and 6 bases from J, with 18 bases between. In the case of this clonotype: Its target is unknown.

Study-wide points: The majority of expanded thyroid clonotypes above 0.001 also appeared in blood.

Researchers amplified the TCR beta CDR3 regions from RNA transcripts. Primed by the HTBI set, a first-round RT-PCR was run on the TCR CDR3. TCRdb itself ran the multiplex PCR reads through MiXCR, one entry per CDR3 protein. This sample yields some 350,000 distinct CDR3 sequences, of which around a quarter are seen a single time; 70% to 75% belongs to the top ten. Sequences were obtained from blood. The chain employs TRBV20-1 and TRBJ1-2; the D is unclear. The TCR comes from a man in his fifties with Graves' hyperthyroidism. The CDR3 sequence is CSARVPHGGENGYTF. The CDR3, as DNA: TGCAGTGCTAGAGTACCACACGGAGGAGAGAATGGCTACACCTTC.